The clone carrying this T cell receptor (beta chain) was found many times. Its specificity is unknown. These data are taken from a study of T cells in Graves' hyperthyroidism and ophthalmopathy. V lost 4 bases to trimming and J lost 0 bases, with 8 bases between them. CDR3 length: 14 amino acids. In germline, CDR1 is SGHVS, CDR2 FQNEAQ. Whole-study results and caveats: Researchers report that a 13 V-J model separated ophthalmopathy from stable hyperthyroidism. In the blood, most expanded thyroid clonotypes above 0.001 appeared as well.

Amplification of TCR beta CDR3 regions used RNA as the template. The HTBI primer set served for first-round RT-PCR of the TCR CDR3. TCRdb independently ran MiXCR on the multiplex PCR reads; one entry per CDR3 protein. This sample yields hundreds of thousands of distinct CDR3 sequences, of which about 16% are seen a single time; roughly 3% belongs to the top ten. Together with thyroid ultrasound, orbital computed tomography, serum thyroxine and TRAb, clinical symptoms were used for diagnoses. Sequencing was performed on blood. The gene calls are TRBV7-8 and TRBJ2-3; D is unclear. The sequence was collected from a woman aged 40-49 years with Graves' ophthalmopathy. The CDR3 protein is CASSSRFSTDTQYF. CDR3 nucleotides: TGTGCCAGCAGCTCACGCTTTAGCACAGATACGCAGTATTTT. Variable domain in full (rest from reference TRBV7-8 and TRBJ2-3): GAGVSQSPRYKVAKRGQDVALRCDPISGHVSLFWYQQALGQGPEFLTYFQNEAQLDKSGLPSDRFFAERPEGSVSTLKIQRTQQEDSAVYLCASSSRFSTDTQYFGPGTRLTVL.